This T cell receptor beta chain was profiled in a study of blood T cells in healthy people across ages (dated by TCRdb to the mid-2010s). With respect to the entire study: In model experiments, template switching captured about one uniquely barcoded TCR beta cDNA molecule for every two T cells. Using the same blood draw, the study looked at two additional independent replicas of 1 million unique cDNA reads for two donors, one aged 18 to 30 and the other aged 80 or older. Using deep sequencing normalized with unique cDNA molecular identifiers, the study measured how TCR beta repertoire diversity changes with age. Four age groups were formed from the donors: young (average about 17 years), middle-aged (approximately 40), aged (around 62) and long-lived (more than 75).

The donors were roughly 39 Caucasian individuals from Russia, aged 6 to 90 years, who were systemically healthy. Each donor gave 8 to 10 milliliters of peripheral blood, collected into EDTA-treated Vacutainer tubes. Ficoll-Paque density-gradient centrifugation was used to isolate PBMCs, with at least 7 million obtained per sample. Total RNA was extracted from PBMCs with Trizol reagent, with at least 5 micrograms obtained per sample. For every donor, flow cytometry on a PBMC aliquot measured the percentage of naive CD45RAhigh/CD27high T cells. Overall study outcomes, separate from this receptor: Because the CMV infection status of the donors was unknown, age-related changes in expanded clonotypes may potentially have been confounded. A strong correlation was found between observed TCR beta diversity and the percentage of naive T cells measured by flow cytometry. Conclusive comparison of naive and antigen-experienced compartments was prevented by the profiling of bulk unsorted PBMCs. Estimates of total diversity based on one million sequenced T cells were regarded as lower bounds and as underestimates. As age increased, observed TCR beta diversity per million T cells dropped in a roughly linear way, and a significant reduction was already evident by age 40. The long-lived group showed more naive CD4+ T cells, fewer expanded clones and increased TCR diversity than the aged group, suggesting age selection.

The method behind the library was 5' RACE. Sequencing relied on an Illumina HiSeq 2500. A second PCR of roughly 7 to 11 cycles was performed with a sample-barcoded 5' primer and a J-beta primer mix. Each TCR beta cDNA molecule received a unique molecular identifier from a template-switch 5' adaptor carrying 12 random nucleotides. Each sample yielded at least 3 million CDR3-containing paired-end reads. First-strand cDNA synthesis was performed from all RNA using the Mint cDNA synthesis kit, with priming by a TRBC-specific oligonucleotide. Following uracil-DNA glycosylase treatment, all cDNA underwent a first 18-cycle PCR with the universal primers M1SS and BC2_uni_R. As for the authors' bioinformatics: Each sample was normalized by randomly selecting 1 million high-quality reads, each carrying a distinct molecular identifier. Instead of being binned into consensus sequences, reads with shared molecular identifiers were discarded. CDR3 identification, clonotype clustering and error correction used MiTCR with a Q25 quality threshold and the strictest error-elimination algorithm. A nonparametric unseen species model using Euler transformation provided a lower-bound estimate of total TCR beta diversity. TCRdb reworked the public reads: Q25 trimming with fastp, MiXCR clone assembly, productive beta chains retained. Each CDR3 protein gets just one entry, which takes the most common genes and DNA from the rows behind it. V and J calls and clone size were set by TCRdb, not the authors. The sample table contains fewer than 650,000 distinct CDR3 sequences; only one count was recorded for around 27% of them. The ten largest make up under 4.5% of the sample.

In regard to this clonotype: No antigen is known for it. Qualities for individual bases were not recorded, and no much larger clone is one base off.

Trimming at the junction amounts to 4 bases on V and 0 bases on J, and the germline ends lie 18 bases apart. CDR3 length: 17 amino acids, cysteine to phenylalanine. Of the read, only the CDR3 DNA is kept; its 51 bases are in frame from base 1. Looking up the germline V gene (reference sequence) yields CDR1 SEHNR and CDR2 FQNEAQ. The sample also formed part of further work on T cells of mothers and their children. Drawing on the second study: The donors were nine systemically healthy Caucasian individuals, made up of three mothers and their six children. cDNA synthesis used all of the extracted RNA, with about 1.5 ug of RNA in each 15 ul reaction. Sample barcodes and 2-4 random nucleotides were added via the M1S primer in the second PCR. Over 10 million TCR beta CDR3 reads came from each mother, compared with some 3 million reads from each child. Thymic selection similarly shapes TCR recombination output in related and unrelated pairs, with minor effect from inherited differences. Normalized repertoire overlap was always found to be slightly, but never significantly, higher in related mother-child pairs than in unrelated mother-child pairs. No persistent microchimeric T cell clones were found, with a detection sensitivity of roughly 100 clones per million clonotypes. The study used deep NGS to compare TCR beta repertoires of mothers and children, seeking features distinguishing related mother-child pairs from unrelated individuals. The mean age was 40 +/- 4 years for the mothers and about 12 +/- 4 years for the children. Libraries were sequenced on Illumina HiSeq 2000 with 100+100 nt paired-end reads after adapter ligation with NEBNext reagents. To avoid cross-contamination, the mother libraries and the child libraries were prepared a month apart and sequenced in separate runs. Each donor had between about 500,000 and 2,300,000 distinct TCR beta clonotypes identified. Naive TCR beta clonotypes were estimated from low-frequency clonotypes matched to each donor's FACS-determined naive share, without sorting.

The material sequenced was blood. This receptor chain uses TRBV7-9 and TRBJ1-1; perhaps TRBD1 is the D gene, with 5 bases matching. The TCR comes from a boy between 2 and 10 years old in good health. The base sequence is TGTGCCAGCAGCTCCCTCAGGGAGAGAGGGGTGAACACTGAAGCTTTCTTT. Its coded protein is CASSSLRERGVNTEAFF.